This T cell receptor (beta chain) was obtained from a study of T cells after yellow fever vaccination. Findings of the study overall: The study re-detected most primary-vaccination clones after the booster (approximately 96% CD4, 85% to 90% CD8).

This clonotype turned up a few times. As yet, its antigen is unknown. J lost 7 bases, V lost 5 bases, and 7 bases had no gene match. Germline loops: CDR1 LGHNA, CDR2 YNFKEQ. The CDR3 consists of 14 residues. In making TCR cDNA, 5'RACE template switching added a universal primer site and UMIs to it. TCRdb analysed the 5' RACE reads with MiXCR anew, one entry per CDR3 protein. The sample lists hundreds of thousands of distinct CDR3 sequences, roughly 14% occurring once. The gene calls are TRBV4-2 and TRBJ2-1; the match to TRBD2 covers 8 bases. The source of this sequence is a man under 40 who received the YFV17D yellow fever vaccine. This specimen consisted of PBMCs, obtained on the day of the yellow fever booster vaccination. The CDR3 protein is CASSTPGLENEQFF. For the CDR3, the DNA is TGTGCCAGCAGCACACCGGGACTAGAGAATGAGCAGTTCTTC.